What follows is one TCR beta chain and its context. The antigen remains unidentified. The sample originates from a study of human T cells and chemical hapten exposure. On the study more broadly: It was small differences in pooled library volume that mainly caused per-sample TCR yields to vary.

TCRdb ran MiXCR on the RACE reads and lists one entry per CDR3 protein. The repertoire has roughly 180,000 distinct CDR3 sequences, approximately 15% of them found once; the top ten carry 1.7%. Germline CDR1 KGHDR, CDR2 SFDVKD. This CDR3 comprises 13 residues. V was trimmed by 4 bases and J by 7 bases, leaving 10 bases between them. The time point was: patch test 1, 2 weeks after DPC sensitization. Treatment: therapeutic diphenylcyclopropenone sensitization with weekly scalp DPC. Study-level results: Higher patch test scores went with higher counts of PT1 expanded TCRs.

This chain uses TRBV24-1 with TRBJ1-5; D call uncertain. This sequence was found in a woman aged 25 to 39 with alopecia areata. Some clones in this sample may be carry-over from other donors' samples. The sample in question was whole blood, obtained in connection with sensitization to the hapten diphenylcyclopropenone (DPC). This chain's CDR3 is CATSEDSVQPQHF. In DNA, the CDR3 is TGTGCCACCAGTGAGGACTCCGTGCAGCCCCAGCATTTT.